The rows below give T cell receptor beta chains drawn from one sample of a study of blood T cell repertoires in COVID-19. This table comes from immunoSEQ multiplex PCR, and its TCRdb copy is limited to in-frame clones, with some not included. This sample carries 50,000 or so clones, 87% of them seen once, and the ten largest clones take approximately 15%. Source material: peripheral blood. The receptors come from a human donor with active COVID-19. The donor label of this sample is uncertain. Both conserved end residues are part of each CDR3. The D gene is left open where the match is weak. Expanded clones are given a class, and other clones once, few, many or no size at all.

d_call j_call v_call clone_size cdr3_aa cdr3_nt
TRBD2 TRBJ2-1 TRBV15 NA CATSRAGTSSYNEQFF TGTGCCACCAGCAGAGCCGGGACTAGCTCCTACAATGAGCAGTTCTTC
NA TRBJ1-2 TRBV12-3/TRBV12-4 once CASSLASTGGYTF TGTGCCAGCAGTTTAGCCTCCACAGGGGGCTACACCTTC
NA TRBJ2-3 TRBV6-5 NA CASSIDMSSTDTQYF TGTGCCAGCAGTATAGACATGTCTAGCACAGATACGCAGTATTTT
TRBD1 TRBJ1-2 TRBV19 NA CASRGQKLGYTF TGTGCCAGTAGGGGACAGAAGTTGGGCTACACCTTC
NA TRBJ1-3 TRBV4-1 NA CASSNEVGNSGNTIYF TGCGCCAGCAGCAACGAGGTCGGGAACTCTGGAAACACCATATATTTT
TRBD1 TRBJ2-2 TRBV6-4 NA CASSQQGYTGELFF TGTGCCAGCAGCCAACAGGGGTACACCGGGGAGCTGTTTTTT
NA TRBJ2-1 TRBV7-9 NA CASSLPRGADEQFF TGTGCCAGCAGTCTCCCCCGGGGGGCGGATGAGCAGTTCTTC
TRBD1 TRBJ1-2 TRBV4-1 NA CASSRDRAYGYTF TGCGCCAGCAGCCGGGACAGGGCCTATGGCTACACCTTC
TRBD1 TRBJ2-7 TRBV6-5 NA CASSSTGGSYEQYF TGTGCCAGCTCTTCGACAGGGGGCTCCTACGAGCAGTACTTC
TRBD1 TRBJ1-6 TRBV6-5 NA CASRGTGSNSPLHF TGTGCCAGCAGGGGGACAGGGAGTAATTCACCCCTCCACTTT
NA TRBJ1-6 TRBV7-6 NA CASSPRYGDNSPLHF TGTGCCAGCAGCCCCCGTTACGGGGATAATTCACCCCTCCACTTT
NA TRBJ2-3 TRBV7-9 once CASSFPTRPTDTQYF TGTGCCAGCAGCTTCCCAACTCGCCCCACAGATACGCAGTATTTT
NA TRBJ1-2 TRBV5-6 NA CASSLEGGGEGYTF TGTGCCAGCAGCTTGGAAGGTGGAGGGGAGGGCTACACCTTC
TRBD2 TRBJ2-7 TRBV12-3/TRBV12-4 NA CASSSGGPYEQYF TGTGCCAGCAGTAGCGGGGGGCCCTACGAGCAGTACTTC
NA TRBJ1-1 TRBV14 NA CASSQWSGVPNTEAFF TGTGCCAGCAGCCAATGGTCAGGGGTCCCGAACACTGAAGCTTTCTTT
NA TRBJ1-1 TRBV4-3 NA CASSQERGWTEAFF TGCGCCAGCAGCCAAGAAAGGGGTTGGACTGAAGCTTTCTTT
TRBD1 TRBJ2-3 TRBV5-4 NA CASSLAPTGGAKDTQYF TGTGCCAGCAGCCTCGCCCCGACAGGGGGCGCGAAAGATACGCAGTATTTT
TRBD2 TRBJ2-2 TRBV4-1 NA CASSQDKGTSLFGELFF TGCGCCAGCAGCCAAGATAAAGGGACTAGTCTCTTCGGGGAGCTGTTTTTT
TRBD1 TRBJ1-2 TRBV13 NA CASSPGQIYGYTF TGTGCCAGCAGCCCGGGACAGATCTATGGCTACACCTTC
TRBD1 TRBJ2-7 TRBV11-2 NA CASNRQGGPYEQYF TGTGCCAGCAACAGACAGGGCGGCCCCTACGAGCAGTACTTC
NA TRBJ1-2 TRBV24-1 NA CATSEGHSFGYTF TGTGCCACCAGTGAGGGACACAGTTTTGGCTACACCTTC
NA TRBJ1-5 TRBV6-1 NA CASSELGTINQPQHF TGTGCCAGCAGTGAATTGGGGACAATAAATCAGCCCCAGCATTTT
TRBD1 TRBJ1-1 TRBV7-9 NA CASSWSGQAFDTEAFF TGTGCCAGCAGCTGGTCGGGACAGGCTTTCGACACTGAAGCTTTCTTT
NA TRBJ1-4 TRBV11-2 NA CASSLRGEKLFF TGTGCCAGCAGCCTAAGAGGCGAAAAACTGTTTTTT
TRBD2 TRBJ2-1 TRBV7-6 NA CASSLGSGNSNEQFF TGTGCCAGCAGCTTAGGTAGCGGGAATTCCAATGAGCAGTTCTTC
TRBD2 TRBJ2-1 TRBV6-1 NA CASSDLAGGANEQFF TGTGCCAGCAGTGATTTAGCGGGGGGGGCCAATGAGCAGTTCTTC
NA TRBJ2-5 TRBV2 once CASRATGVQETQYF TGTGCCAGCAGGGCGACGGGGGTCCAAGAGACCCAGTACTTC
TRBD1 TRBJ2-2 TRBV5-5 NA CASSPDGTGANTGELFF TGTGCCAGCAGCCCAGACGGGACAGGGGCTAACACCGGGGAGCTGTTTTTT
NA TRBJ2-1 TRBV11-3 once CASSLGSSYNEQFF TGTGCCAGCAGCTTAGGTAGCTCCTACAATGAGCAGTTCTTC
TRBD1 TRBJ2-2 TRBV4-3 NA CASSQELIRTGNTGELFF TGCGCCAGCAGCCAAGAGCTTATTAGGACAGGGAACACCGGGGAGCTGTTTTTT
TRBD2 TRBJ2-1 TRBV6-2/TRBV6-3 few CASSYLRGGLGNEQFF TGTGCCAGCAGTTACTTACGCGGGGGACTAGGCAATGAGCAGTTCTTC
NA TRBJ1-4 TRBV13 NA CASSFGGGSYRTNEKLFF TGTGCCAGCAGCTTCGGTGGAGGGTCCTATAGAACTAATGAAAAACTGTTTTTT
NA TRBJ2-7 TRBV11-2 NA CASSSKASGNEQYF TGTGCCAGCAGCTCTAAGGCCTCGGGGAACGAGCAGTACTTC